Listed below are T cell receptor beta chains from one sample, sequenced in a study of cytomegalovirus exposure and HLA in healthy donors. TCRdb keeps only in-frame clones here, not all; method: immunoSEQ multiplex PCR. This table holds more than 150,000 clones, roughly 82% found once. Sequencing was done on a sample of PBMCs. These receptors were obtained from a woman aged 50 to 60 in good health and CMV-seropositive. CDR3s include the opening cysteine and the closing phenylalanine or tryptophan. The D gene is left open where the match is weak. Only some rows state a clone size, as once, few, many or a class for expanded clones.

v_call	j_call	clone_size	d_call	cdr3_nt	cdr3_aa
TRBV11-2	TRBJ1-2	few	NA	TGTGCCAGCAGCTTAGATAGGGCGGGGGATGGCTACACCTTC	CASSLDRAGDGYTF
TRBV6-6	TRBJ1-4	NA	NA	TGTGCCAGCAGTTCCCTAGGAGACCGTCCGGAGTTTTTT	CASSSLGDRPEFF
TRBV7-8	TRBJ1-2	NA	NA	TGTGCCAGCAGCTCCCGGAAGGAGGGCTACACCTTC	CASSSRKEGYTF
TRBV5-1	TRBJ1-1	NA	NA	TGCGCCAGCAGACACAGCCTGAACACTGAAGCTTTCTTT	CASRHSLNTEAFF
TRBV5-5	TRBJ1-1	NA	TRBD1	TGTGCCAGCAGCTTGCAGGGGGCTGGAGACACTGAAGCTTTCTTT	CASSLQGAGDTEAFF
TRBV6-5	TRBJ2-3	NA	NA	TGTGCCAGCAGTTACGGGGGGGGGCTTGGAGATACGCAGTATTTT	CASSYGGGLGDTQYF
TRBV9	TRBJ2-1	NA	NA	TGTGCCAGCAGCGTAGGAGGGCTTACCTACAATGAGCAGTTCTTC	CASSVGGLTYNEQFF
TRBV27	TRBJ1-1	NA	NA	TGTGCCAGCAGTTTCCTACAGGGCCTGGGGACTGAAGCTTTCTTT	CASSFLQGLGTEAFF
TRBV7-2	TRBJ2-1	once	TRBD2	TGTGCCAGCAGGCAGGGTTTAGCGGGCCACAATGAGCAGTTCTTC	CASRQGLAGHNEQFF
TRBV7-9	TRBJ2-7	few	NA	TGTTCCAGCAGCTACAGCGGCGAGCAGTACTTC	CSSSYSGEQYF
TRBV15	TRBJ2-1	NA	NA	TGTGCCACCAGCAGTCCTCATTCCGGGAGAAACAATGAGCAGTTCTTC	CATSSPHSGRNNEQFF
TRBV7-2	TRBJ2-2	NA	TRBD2	TGTGCCAGCAGCCCCACCGGGACTACTACCGGGGAGCTGTTTTTT	CASSPTGTTTGELFF
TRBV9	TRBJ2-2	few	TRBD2	TGTGCCAGCAGCGTAGCAAGCGGGGGCTCTAACGGGGAGCTGTTTTTT	CASSVASGGSNGELFF
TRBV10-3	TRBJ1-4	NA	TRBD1	TGTGCCATCAGTGAGTCGAGAGGGACAGGGGATGAAAAACTGTTTTTT	CAISESRGTGDEKLFF
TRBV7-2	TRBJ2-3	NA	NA	TGTGCCAGCAGCTTTGACGAGGGTAGCGCGTTTTGGGCAGATACGCAGTATTTT	CASSFDEGSAFWADTQYF
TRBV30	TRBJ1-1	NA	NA	TGTGCCTGGAGTTCGGTTACTGAAGCTTTCTTT	CAWSSVTEAFF
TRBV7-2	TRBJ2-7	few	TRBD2	TGTGCCAGCAGCTTAGTAGGAATGGGGACTAGCGGGCTTATGAGGGAGCAGTACTTC	CASSLVGMGTSGLMREQYF
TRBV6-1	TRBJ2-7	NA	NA	TGTGCCAGCAGTGGAACAGCTCCCTACGAGCAGTACTTC	CASSGTAPYEQYF
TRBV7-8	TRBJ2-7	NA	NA	TGTGCCAGCAGCCTAACAGGTATCCGACTAGGCGAGCAGTACTTC	CASSLTGIRLGEQYF
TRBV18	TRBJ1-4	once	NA	TGTGCCAGCTCCCCAAGGGGATCCGCTAATGAAAAACTGTTTTTT	CASSPRGSANEKLFF
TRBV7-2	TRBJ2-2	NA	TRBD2	TGTGCCAGCAGCTTTGGAGCGGGGGTTGATACCGGGGAGCTGTTTTTT	CASSFGAGVDTGELFF
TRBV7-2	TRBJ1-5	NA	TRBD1	TGTGCCAGCAGCTTCGACAGGGGCAATCAGCCCCAGCATTTT	CASSFDRGNQPQHF
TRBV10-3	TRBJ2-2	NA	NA	TGTGCCATTCCAAGCGGGCCAAACACCGGGGAGCTGTTTTTT	CAIPSGPNTGELFF
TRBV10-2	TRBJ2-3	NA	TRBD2	TGCGCCAGCAGATATACTAGCGGGGGCACAGATACGCAGTATTTT	CASRYTSGGTDTQYF
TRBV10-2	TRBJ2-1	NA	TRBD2	TGCGCCAGCAGTGAAGGCGGGGGGGCCATCGGCGTTTCGAATGAGCAGTTCTTC	CASSEGGGAIGVSNEQFF
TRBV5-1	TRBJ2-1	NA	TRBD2	TGCGCCAGCAGCGCCGCGGGGGGATCCTACAATGAGCAGTTCTTC	CASSAAGGSYNEQFF
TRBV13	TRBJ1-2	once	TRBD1	TGTGCCAGCAGCTTTGGGACAGAATACTATGGCTACACCTTC	CASSFGTEYYGYTF
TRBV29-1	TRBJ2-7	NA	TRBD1	TGCAGCGTTGAAGGCGGGACAGGGAGAAGAATACGGGAGCAGTACTTC	CSVEGGTGRRIREQYF
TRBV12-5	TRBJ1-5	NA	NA	TGTGCTAGTGGTTTGGCCCGACAGCTCAATCAGCCCCAGCATTTT	CASGLARQLNQPQHF
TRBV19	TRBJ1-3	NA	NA	TGTGCCAGTAGACCGGGACACCTCTCTGGAAACACCATATATTTT	CASRPGHLSGNTIYF
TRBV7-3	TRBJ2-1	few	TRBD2	TGTGCCAGCAGCTTAAGGCTAGCGGGGGTGAATGAGCAGTTCTTC	CASSLRLAGVNEQFF
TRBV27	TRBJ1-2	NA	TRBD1	TGTGCCAGCAGTTTAGGACAGGGTCTAGGGGGCTACACCTTC	CASSLGQGLGGYTF
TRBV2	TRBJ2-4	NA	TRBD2	TGTGCCAGCAACCACCCCCCAGCGGGGGCCCGCGGAAACATTCAGTACTTC	CASNHPPAGARGNIQYF